The 3 T cell receptor beta chains presented below share a single source sample, sequenced in a study of control samples from healthy donors and cancer patients. Generated by immunoSEQ multiplex PCR, the TCRdb table keeps only in-frame clones and is missing some. Of roughly 30,000 clones listed, nearly 90% are singletons. The sequencing input was formalin-fixed, paraffin-embedded tissue. The receptors here all came from a female donor with melanoma.

As regards this clone: The junction does not match germline at one end; this may be a read error. This chain connects TRBV6-5 to TRBJ1-2; unclear D gene. In germline, CDR1 is MNHEY, CDR2 SVGAGI. The CDR3 is made up of 12 amino acids. The CDR3 sequence is CANSTVGYGYTF. The DNA for the CDR3 is TGTGCCAACAGTACCGTGGGCTATGGCTACACCTTC.

The chain uses TRBV10-3 and TRBJ1-2; D unresolved. Trimming pared 0 bases from V and 5 bases from J, leaving 13 bases between. Germline CDR1 reads ENHRY; CDR2 reads SYGVKD. The CDR3 is 15 amino acids. CDR3 nucleotides: TGTGCCATCAGTGAGTCGATCTCGGTAGCGTATGGCTACACCTTC. It yields the protein CAISESISVAYGYTF.

The J gene is TRBJ2-4, the V gene TRBV14, with TRBD2 identical over 12 bases. V was pared by 4 bases and J by 9 bases, with 7 bases of the junction left unmatched. Germline V gene data show CDR1 as SGHDN and CDR2 as FVKESK. The CDR3 totals 15 residues. Here the CDR3 reads CASSRTSGTLGIQYF. The CDR3 DNA is TGTGCCAGCAGCCGGACTAGCGGGACCCTGGGCATTCAGTACTTC.